This entry is about one T cell receptor beta chain. These data belong to a study of blood T cell repertoires in COVID-19. Looking at the study overall: Sample material is recorded as cDNA or gDNA derived from T cells, B-cell-depleted T cells, or PBMCs.

CDR1 SEHNR and CDR2 FQNEAQ come from the germline V gene (reference sequence). Germline trimming cut 1 base from V and 4 bases from J; bases unmatched to any gene: 2. This CDR3 is 17 amino acids long. Participants came from fewer than 25 US areas, aged about 18 to 89 years. Researchers sorted participants into cohorts using their self-reported clinical history. Some clones are missing from TCRdb's copy, which holds only in-frame ones; the method was immunoSEQ multiplex PCR. Altogether around 250,000 clones are present, 70% to 90% being singletons, with the ten largest covering around 2%. The rearrangement joins TRBV7-9 to TRBJ2-1; 15 positions match TRBD2. Material: PBMCs or T cells enriched from blood (not recorded which). This receptor was obtained from a woman aged 45-65 years who had recovered from COVID-19. CDR3 nucleotides: TGTGCCAGCAGCTTAGTGGGACTAGCGGGAGGTTACAATGAGCAGTTCTTC. Amino acids: CASSLVGLAGGYNEQFF.